A single TCR beta chain is shown here with its context. Study members were between about 18 and 95 years old and lived in 20 to 25 US regions. Grouping used clinical history reported by participants in a survey and questionnaire. These data belong to a study of blood T cell repertoires in COVID-19. Authors' data handling: How many nucleated cells were present was estimated from reference gene primer amplification. Measured with immunoSEQ multiplex PCR; TCRdb has only the in-frame clones, and not every one. That table gives V, J and clone size, and the DNA gave D and trimming. Of under 200,000 clones in the sample, roughly 90% were seen once. This TCR was recovered from a woman between 50 and 59 years old who had recovered from COVID-19. The source material was PBMCs or T cells enriched from blood (not recorded which).

The CDR3 nucleotides read TGTGCCAGCAGTCGTCTAGCGGGAGACGAGACCCAGTACTTC. Translating it yields CASSRLAGDETQYF. The genes are TRBV3-1 (or the pseudogene TRBV3-2) and TRBJ2-5, with TRBD2 matching 10 bases. CDR1 is LGHDT, CDR2 YNNKEL, per germline (reference sequence). This CDR3 is 14 amino acids long. V lost 6 bases and J lost 5; bases outside the gene matches: 6.